This is a list of T cell receptor beta chains from one sample in a study of T cell responses to AZD1222 COVID-19 vaccine. Profiling relied on immunoSEQ multiplex PCR, and the TCRdb table lists in-frame clones only, not all of them. This table has 98,000 or so clones, just over 85% appearing once. The sample here was peripheral blood, taken on day 0 of AZD1222 vaccination. The receptors come from an adult in good health. Both conserved end residues are part of each CDR3. A D gene is named only where the DNA matches it firmly. The listing skips clone size in some rows; elsewhere it reads once, few, many or a size class.

TRBJ2-6,-,TRBV3-1/TRBV3-2,-,CASSQVISGANVLTF,TGTGCCAGCAGCCAAGTGATCTCTGGGGCCAACGTCCTGACTTTC
TRBJ2-5,TRBD1,TRBV19,-,CASTGGGQGQETQYF,TGTGCCAGTACCGGCGGTGGACAGGGGCAAGAGACCCAGTACTTC
TRBJ1-3,-,TRBV6-5,-,CASNLGGGNTIYF,TGTGCCAGCAATTTGGGGGGTGGAAACACCATATATTTT
TRBJ2-3,-,TRBV7-2,-,CASSVRFGDTQYF,TGTGCCAGCAGCGTCCGGTTCGGAGATACGCAGTATTTT
TRBJ1-2,-,TRBV5-4,-,CASRQASPLSGYGYTF,TGTGCCAGCAGACAGGCCTCCCCGCTCTCTGGCTATGGCTACACCTTC
TRBJ2-1,-,TRBV11-2,-,CASSFGLGGPYNEQFF,TGTGCCAGCAGCTTCGGACTCGGGGGACCCTACAATGAGCAGTTCTTC
TRBJ1-1,-,TRBV5-1,-,CASSLELNTEAFF,TGCGCCAGCAGCTTGGAGTTGAACACTGAAGCTTTCTTT
TRBJ2-7,-,TRBV11-3,-,CASSTGFLGRDEQYF,TGTGCCAGCAGTACCGGGTTCCTGGGACGGGACGAGCAGTACTTC
TRBJ1-1,-,TRBV23-1,-,CASSQSKAGINTEAFF,TGCGCCAGCAGTCAATCTAAGGCAGGGATAAACACTGAAGCTTTCTTT
TRBJ1-5,-,TRBV6-1,-,CASSTQYSNQPQHF,TGTGCCAGCAGCACTCAGTATAGCAATCAGCCCCAGCATTTT
TRBJ1-5,-,TRBV23-1,-,CASSQSRWGCNQPQHF,TGCGCCAGCAGTCAATCCCGCTGGGGGTGCAATCAGCCCCAGCATTTT
TRBJ2-3,TRBD1,TRBV10-2,-,CASSAGGLGQYF,TGCGCCAGCAGCGCAGGGGGATTAGGGCAGTATTTT
TRBJ1-2,-,TRBV6-5,once,CASRVSVDYGYTF,TGTGCCAGTCGGGTTTCCGTCGACTATGGCTACACCTTC
TRBJ1-2,TRBD1,TRBV7-2,-,CASSTWTGPYGYTF,TGTGCCAGCAGCACCTGGACAGGACCCTATGGCTACACCTTC
TRBJ2-3,TRBD2,TRBV5-1,-,CASSSGGGSTDTQYF,TGCGCCAGCAGCTCCGGGGGGGGCAGCACAGATACGCAGTATTTT
TRBJ1-1,-,TRBV10-2,-,CASSEGRDTEAFF,TGCGCCAGCAGTGAGGGCAGAGACACTGAAGCTTTCTTT
TRBJ1-3,TRBD1,TRBV27,few,CASSMTGLGNTIYF,TGTGCCAGCAGTATGACAGGGTTAGGAAACACCATATATTTT
TRBJ2-5,TRBD2,TRBV9,-,CASSVKRGQETQYF,TGTGCCAGCAGCGTAAAGCGGGGACAAGAGACCCAGTACTTC
TRBJ1-2,-,TRBV29-1,-,CSVLPDREALGYTF,TGCAGCGTTTTACCCGACCGGGAGGCTTTAGGCTACACCTTC
TRBJ1-2,-,TRBV7-9,-,CASSSGVTGESCTF,TGTGCCAGCAGCTCCGGGGTCACAGGAGAGTCCTGCACCTTC
TRBJ1-2,TRBD1,TRBV10-3,-,CAITRVGGQGADVYGYTF,TGTGCCATCACAAGAGTAGGGGGGCAGGGGGCGGACGTCTATGGCTACACCTTC
TRBJ2-1,-,TRBV6-5,-,CASSYLTSRNEQFF,TGTGCCAGCAGCTACTTAACGTCCCGCAATGAGCAGTTCTTC
TRBJ1-3,-,TRBV21-1,few,CASSSDPGERTGNTIYF,TGTGCCAGCAGCTCCGACCCCGGGGAGAGGACTGGAAACACCATATATTTT
TRBJ2-1,-,TRBV6-4,-,CASSDSSHNEQFF,TGTGCCAGCAGTGACTCGAGTCACAATGAGCAGTTCTTC
TRBJ1-6,-,TRBV5-6,-,CASSLGRRDSPLHF,TGTGCCAGCAGCCTGGGACGGAGGGATTCACCCCTCCACTTT
TRBJ1-6,-,TRBV28,-,CASSPGRAPTPHHF,TGTGCCAGCAGTCCGGGCCGGGCGCCTACACCCCACCACTTT
TRBJ1-2,-,TRBV28,once,CASSFGLTYGYTF,TGTGCCAGCAGTTTTGGGCTTACCTATGGCTACACCTTC
TRBJ1-5,-,TRBV6-5,-,CASARNSNQPQHF,TGTGCCAGCGCTAGAAATAGCAATCAGCCCCAGCATTTT
TRBJ2-3,TRBD2,TRBV9,-,CASSVASGGIDTQYF,TGTGCCAGCAGCGTAGCTAGCGGGGGGATAGATACGCAGTATTTT
TRBJ1-1,-,TRBV12-3/TRBV12-4,-,CATGRGTEAFF,TGTGCCACCGGACGGGGCACTGAAGCTTTCTTT
TRBJ2-7,-,TRBV4-1,once,CASSQDEWGYEQYF,TGCGCCAGCAGCCAAGATGAATGGGGCTACGAGCAGTACTTC
TRBJ2-7,TRBD1,TRBV19,-,CASSMRQGAREQYF,TGTGCCAGTAGTATGCGGCAGGGGGCACGGGAGCAGTACTTC
TRBJ2-5,TRBD1,TRBV15,-,CATSRGDRGLLETQYF,TGTGCCACCAGCAGAGGGGACAGGGGGCTATTAGAGACCCAGTACTTC